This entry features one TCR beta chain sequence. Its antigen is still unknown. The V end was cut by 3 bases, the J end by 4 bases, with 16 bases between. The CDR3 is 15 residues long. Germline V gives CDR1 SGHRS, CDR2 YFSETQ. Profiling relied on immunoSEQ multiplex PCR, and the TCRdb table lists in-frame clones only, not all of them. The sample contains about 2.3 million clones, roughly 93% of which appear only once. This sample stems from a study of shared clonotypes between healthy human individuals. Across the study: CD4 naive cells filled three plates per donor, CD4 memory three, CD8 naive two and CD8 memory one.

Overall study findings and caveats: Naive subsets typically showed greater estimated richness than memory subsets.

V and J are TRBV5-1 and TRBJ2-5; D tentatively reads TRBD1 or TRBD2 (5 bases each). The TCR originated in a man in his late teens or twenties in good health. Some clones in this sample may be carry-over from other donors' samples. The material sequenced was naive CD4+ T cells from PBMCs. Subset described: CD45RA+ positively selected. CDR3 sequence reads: CASSSGAVGAETQYF. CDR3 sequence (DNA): TGCGCCAGCAGCTCCGGGGCGGTGGGAGCAGAGACCCAGTACTTC.